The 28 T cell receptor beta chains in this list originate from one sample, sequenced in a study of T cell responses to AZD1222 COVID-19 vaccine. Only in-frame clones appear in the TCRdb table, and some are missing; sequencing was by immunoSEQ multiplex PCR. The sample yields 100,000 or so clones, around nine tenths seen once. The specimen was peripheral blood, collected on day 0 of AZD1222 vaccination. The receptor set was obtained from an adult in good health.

The CDR3 nucleotides read TGTGCCAGCAGTTTAGGGGCTGAGCAGTTCTTC. It is translated as CASSLGAEQFF. This chain connects TRBV12-3 or TRBV12-4 to TRBJ2-1; D remains ambiguous. Trimming took off 1 base at V and 9 bases at J, with 4 bases between the two ends. The CDR3 has 11 amino acids.

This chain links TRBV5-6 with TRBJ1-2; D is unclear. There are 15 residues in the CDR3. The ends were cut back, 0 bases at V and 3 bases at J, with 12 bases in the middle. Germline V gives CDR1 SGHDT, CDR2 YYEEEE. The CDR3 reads CASSLAGQTHYGYTF. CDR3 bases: TGTGCCAGCAGCTTGGCCGGGCAGACCCACTATGGCTACACCTTC.

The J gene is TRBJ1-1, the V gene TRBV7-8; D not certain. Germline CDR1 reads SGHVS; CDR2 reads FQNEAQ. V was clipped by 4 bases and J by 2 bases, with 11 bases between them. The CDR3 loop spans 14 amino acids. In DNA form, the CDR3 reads TGTGCCAGCAGCTGGGCCGGGGTAAACACTGAAGCTTTCTTT. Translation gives CASSWAGVNTEAFF.

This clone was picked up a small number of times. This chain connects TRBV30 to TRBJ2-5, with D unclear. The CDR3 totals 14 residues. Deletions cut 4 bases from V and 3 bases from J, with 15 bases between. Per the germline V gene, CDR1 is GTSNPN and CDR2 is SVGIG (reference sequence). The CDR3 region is CAWKKRQSKETQYF. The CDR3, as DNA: TGTGCCTGGAAGAAACGTCAGTCGAAAGAGACCCAGTACTTC.

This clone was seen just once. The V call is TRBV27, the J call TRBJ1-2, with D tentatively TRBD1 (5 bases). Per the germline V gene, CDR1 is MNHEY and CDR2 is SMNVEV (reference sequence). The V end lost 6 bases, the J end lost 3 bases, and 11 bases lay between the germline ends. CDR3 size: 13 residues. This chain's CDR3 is CASSLATDYGYTF. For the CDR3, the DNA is TGTGCCAGCAGCTTGGCGACAGACTATGGCTACACCTTC.

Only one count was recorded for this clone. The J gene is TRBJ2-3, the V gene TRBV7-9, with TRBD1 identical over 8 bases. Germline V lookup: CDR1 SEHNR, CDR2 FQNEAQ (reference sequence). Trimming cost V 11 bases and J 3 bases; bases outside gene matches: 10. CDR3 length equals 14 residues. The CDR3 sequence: CAGTGGAQTDTQYF. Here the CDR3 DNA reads TGTGCCGGAACAGGGGGAGCGCAGACAGATACGCAGTATTTT.

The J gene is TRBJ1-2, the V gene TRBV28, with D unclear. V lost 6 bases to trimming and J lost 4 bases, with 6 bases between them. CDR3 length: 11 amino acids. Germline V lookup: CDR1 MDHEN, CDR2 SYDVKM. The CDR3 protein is CASSNSYGYTF. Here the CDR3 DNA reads TGTGCCAGCAGCAACAGCTATGGCTACACCTTC.

CDR3 protein: CASSYFPESSGYTF. The DNA for the CDR3 is TGTGCCAGCAGTTACTTCCCTGAATCTTCCGGCTACACCTTC. This rearrangement joins TRBV6-5 to TRBJ1-2, with D hard to call. The CDR3 has 14 amino acids. The V gene's germline CDR1 is MNHEY and CDR2 SVGAGI. V was pared by 1 base and J by 8 bases, with 14 bases between.

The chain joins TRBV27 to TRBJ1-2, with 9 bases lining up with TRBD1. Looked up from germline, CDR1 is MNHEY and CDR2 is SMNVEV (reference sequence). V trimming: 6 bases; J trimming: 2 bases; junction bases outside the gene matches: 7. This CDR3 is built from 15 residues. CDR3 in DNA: TGTGCCAGCAGCCGGCTCACAGGGGGCAACTATGGCTACACCTTC. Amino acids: CASSRLTGGNYGYTF.

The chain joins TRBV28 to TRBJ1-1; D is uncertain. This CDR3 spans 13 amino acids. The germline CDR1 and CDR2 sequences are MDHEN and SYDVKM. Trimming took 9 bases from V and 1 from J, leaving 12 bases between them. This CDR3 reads CASITSGNTEAFF. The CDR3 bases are TGTGCCAGTATTACGTCAGGGAACACTGAAGCTTTCTTT.

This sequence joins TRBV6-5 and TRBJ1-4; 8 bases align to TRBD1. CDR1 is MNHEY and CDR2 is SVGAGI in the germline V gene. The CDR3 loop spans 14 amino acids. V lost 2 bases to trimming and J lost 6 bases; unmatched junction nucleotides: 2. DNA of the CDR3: TGTGCCAGCAGTTACGACAGGGGCGATGAAAAACTGTTTTTT. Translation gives CASSYDRGDEKLFF.

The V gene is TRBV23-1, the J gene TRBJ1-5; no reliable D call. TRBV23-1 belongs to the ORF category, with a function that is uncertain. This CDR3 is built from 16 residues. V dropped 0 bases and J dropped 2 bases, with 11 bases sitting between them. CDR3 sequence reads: CASSQSDSLCNQPQHF. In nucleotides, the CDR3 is TGCGCCAGCAGTCAATCGGACTCTCTCTGCAATCAGCCCCAGCATTTT.

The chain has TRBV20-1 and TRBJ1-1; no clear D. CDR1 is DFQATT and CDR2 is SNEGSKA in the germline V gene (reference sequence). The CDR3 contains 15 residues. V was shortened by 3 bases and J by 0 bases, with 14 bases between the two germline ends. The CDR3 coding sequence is TGCAGTGCTAGTGCTGTAGGGAAGGTGAACACTGAAGCTTTCTTT. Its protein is CSASAVGKVNTEAFF.

The CDR3, as DNA: TGTGCCAGCAGCCACCGGGGGGCAGATACGCAGTATTTT. Translated: CASSHRGADTQYF. V usage is TRBV14 and J usage is TRBJ2-3, with TRBD2 matching over 7 bases. The CDR3 spans 13 residues. Germline CDR1 SGHDN, CDR2 FVKESK. Unmatched junction bases numbered 1, after V lost 3 bases and J lost 4 bases.

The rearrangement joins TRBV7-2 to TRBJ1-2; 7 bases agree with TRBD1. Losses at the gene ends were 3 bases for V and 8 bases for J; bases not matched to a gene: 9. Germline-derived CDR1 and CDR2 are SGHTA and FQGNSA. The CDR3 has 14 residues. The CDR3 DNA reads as TGTGCCAGCAGCTTGGCGACAGGGACTGGAGGCTACACCTTC. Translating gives CASSLATGTGGYTF. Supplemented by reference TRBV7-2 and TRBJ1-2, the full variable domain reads GAGVSQSPSNKVTEKGKDVELRCDPISGHTALYWYRQSLGQGLEFLIYFQGNSAPDKSGLPSDRFSAERTGGSVSTLTIQRTQQEDSAVYLCASSLATGTGGYTFGSGTRLTVV.

As DNA, the CDR3 is TGTGCCAGCAAACAGGGGGGGTATAATTCACCCCTCCACTTT. Its protein is CASKQGGYNSPLHF. The V and J genes are TRBV2 and TRBJ1-6; 8 bases are shared with TRBD1. V was pared by 7 bases and J by 4 bases, with 3 bases of the junction left unmatched. The CDR3 length is 14 residues. CDR1 and CDR2 (germline): SNHLY, FYNNEI.

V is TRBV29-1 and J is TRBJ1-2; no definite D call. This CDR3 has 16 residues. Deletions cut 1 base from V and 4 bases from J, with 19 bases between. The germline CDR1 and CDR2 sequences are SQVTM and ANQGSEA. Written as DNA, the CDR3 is TGCAGCGTTGAAGGCCTGGTGGAGGGTGGAGGCTATGGCTACACCTTC. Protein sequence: CSVEGLVEGGGYGYTF.

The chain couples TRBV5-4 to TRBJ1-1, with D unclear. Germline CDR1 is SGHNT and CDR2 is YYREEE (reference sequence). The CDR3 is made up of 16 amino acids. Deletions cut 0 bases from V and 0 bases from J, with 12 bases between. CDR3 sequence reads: CASSLVSGRMNTEAFF. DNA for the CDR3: TGTGCCAGCAGCTTGGTATCGGGCCGGATGAACACTGAAGCTTTCTTT.

The CDR3 nucleotides are TGCGCCAGCAGCCAAGGAGGTGCGGGACTAGCGGGAGTAGATACGCAGTATTTT. This codes for CASSQGGAGLAGVDTQYF. This sequence joins TRBV4-1 and TRBJ2-3, with 14 bases fitting TRBD2. The CDR3 is 18 amino acids. Unmatched junction bases numbered 8, after V lost 1 base and J lost 5 bases. Germline V gene lookup returns CDR1 MGHRA and CDR2 YSYEKL.

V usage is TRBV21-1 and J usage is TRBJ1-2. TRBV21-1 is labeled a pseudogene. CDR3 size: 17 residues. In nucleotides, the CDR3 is TGTGCCAGCAGCAACGGCCCTGTTAAGGCGGCTAACTATGGCTACACCTTC. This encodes CASSNGPVKAANYGYTF.

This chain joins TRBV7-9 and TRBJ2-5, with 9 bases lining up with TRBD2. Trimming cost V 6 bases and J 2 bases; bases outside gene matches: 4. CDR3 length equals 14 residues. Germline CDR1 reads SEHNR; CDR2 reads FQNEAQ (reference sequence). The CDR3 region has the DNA TGTGCCAGCAGTAGCGGGAGTGGGCAAGAGACCCAGTACTTC. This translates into CASSSGSGQETQYF. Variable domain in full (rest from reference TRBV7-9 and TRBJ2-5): DTGVSQNPRHKITKRGQNVTFRCDPISEHNRLYWYRQTLGQGPEFLTYFQNEAQLEKSRLLSDRFSAERPKGSFSTLEIQRTEQGDSAMYLCASSSGSGQETQYFGPGTRLLVL.

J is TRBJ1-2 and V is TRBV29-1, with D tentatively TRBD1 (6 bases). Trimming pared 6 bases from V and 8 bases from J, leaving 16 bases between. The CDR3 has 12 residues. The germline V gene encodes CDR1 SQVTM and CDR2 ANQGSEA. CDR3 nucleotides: TGCAGCGTAGATGCAGGGGAACGGGGCTACACCTTC. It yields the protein CSVDAGERGYTF.

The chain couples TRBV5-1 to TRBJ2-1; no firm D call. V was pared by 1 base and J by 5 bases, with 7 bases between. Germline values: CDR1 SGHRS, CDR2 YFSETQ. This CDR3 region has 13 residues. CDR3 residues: CASSLPSHNEQFF. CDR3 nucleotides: TGCGCCAGCAGCTTGCCTAGTCACAATGAGCAGTTCTTC.

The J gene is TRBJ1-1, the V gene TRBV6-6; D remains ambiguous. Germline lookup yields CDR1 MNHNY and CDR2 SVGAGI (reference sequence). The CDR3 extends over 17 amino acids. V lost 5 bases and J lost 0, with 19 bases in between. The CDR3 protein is CASSRWASGSLNTEAFF. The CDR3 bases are TGTGCCAGCAGTAGATGGGCTTCCGGGAGTCTGAACACTGAAGCTTTCTTT.

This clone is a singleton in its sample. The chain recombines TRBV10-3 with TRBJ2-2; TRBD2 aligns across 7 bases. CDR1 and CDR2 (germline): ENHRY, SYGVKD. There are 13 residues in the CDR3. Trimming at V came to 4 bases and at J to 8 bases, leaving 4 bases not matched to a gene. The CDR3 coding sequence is TGTGCCATCAGTGTGGCGGGAGTTGGGGAGCTGTTTTTT. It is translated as CAISVAGVGELFF.

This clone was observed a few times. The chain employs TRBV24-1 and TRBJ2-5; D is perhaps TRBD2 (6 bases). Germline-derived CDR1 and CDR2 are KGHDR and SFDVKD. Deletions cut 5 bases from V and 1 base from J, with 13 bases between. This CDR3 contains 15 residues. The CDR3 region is CATSGRGPRQETQYF. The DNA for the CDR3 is TGTGCCACCAGTGGGCGGGGACCACGCCAAGAGACCCAGTACTTC.

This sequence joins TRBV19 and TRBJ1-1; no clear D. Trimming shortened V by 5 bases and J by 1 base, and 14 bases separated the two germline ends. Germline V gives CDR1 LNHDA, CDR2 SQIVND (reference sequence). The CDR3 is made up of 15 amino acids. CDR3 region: CASSGRHLPNTEAFF. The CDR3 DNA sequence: TGTGCCAGTAGTGGACGACACCTCCCGAACACTGAAGCTTTCTTT.

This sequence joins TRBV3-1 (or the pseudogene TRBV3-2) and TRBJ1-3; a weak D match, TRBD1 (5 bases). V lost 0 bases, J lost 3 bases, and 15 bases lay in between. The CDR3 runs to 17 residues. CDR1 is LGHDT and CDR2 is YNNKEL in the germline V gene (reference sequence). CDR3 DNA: TGTGCCAGCAGCCAAGACCGGTTTGGGGCTTATGGAAACACCATATATTTT. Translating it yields CASSQDRFGAYGNTIYF.